What follows are 27 T cell receptor beta chains derived from one specimen sequenced in a study of vaccination effects on CD4 cells after COVID-19. Their antigens are not known. Profiling relied on immunoSEQ multiplex PCR, and the TCRdb table lists in-frame clones only, not all of them. The data hold 50,000 to 60,000 clones, with 55% to 75% observed a single time. Antigen-specific CD4+ T cell clonotypes were called by their expansion after viral peptide-pool culture in ViraFEST. Culturing for 9 to 10 days preceded CD4+ T cell isolation. Having tested negative for nucleocapsid antibodies, the vaccine recipients showed no prior SARS-CoV-2 infection. The specimen was CD4+ T cells from PBMCs cultured with SARS-CoV-2 spike peptides, collected before COVID-19 vaccination. These receptors all stem from a human donor who received a COVID-19 vaccine.

This clone was seen more than once but under ten times. This rearrangement joins TRBV4-1 to TRBJ2-7; 8 bases map to TRBD1. There are 17 residues in the CDR3. The junction had 14 bases not matched to a gene; V was cut back by 1 base and J by 6 bases. Germline assignment: CDR1 MGHRA and CDR2 YSYEKL. The CDR3 loop reads CASSQGFFAQGEPEQYF. CDR3 DNA sequence: TGCGCCAGCAGCCAAGGCTTTTTCGCACAGGGGGAGCCCGAGCAGTACTTC.

V gene TRBV6-1 combines with J gene TRBJ1-2, with a possible D match to TRBD1 (5 bases). CDR3 length: 15 residues. Between the trimmed V and J ends, which lost 2 bases and 2 bases, there was a span of 12 bases. Germline V gives CDR1 MNHNS, CDR2 SASEGT. DNA for the CDR3: TGTGCCAGCAGTGAATTGAACAGGTTGAACTATGGCTACACCTTC. This translates into CASSELNRLNYGYTF.

The chain joins TRBV6-5 to TRBJ1-4, with D possibly TRBD1 on 6 matching bases. V shed 8 bases and J shed 3 bases, with 13 bases lying between them. The CDR3 consists of 14 residues. Per the germline V gene, CDR1 is MNHEY and CDR2 is SVGAGI. The CDR3 spells CASGRQAANEKLFF. In nucleotides, the CDR3 is TGTGCCAGCGGGAGACAGGCGGCTAATGAAAAACTGTTTTTT.

The chain uses TRBV9 and TRBJ2-1; 8 bases match TRBD2. The germline V gene has CDR1 SGDLS and CDR2 YYNGEE. Trimming cost V 3 bases and J 0 bases; bases outside gene matches: 5. The CDR3 loop spans 16 amino acids. The CDR3 sequence is CASSGTSGSSYNEQFF. In nucleotides, the CDR3 is TGTGCCAGCAGCGGTACTAGCGGAAGCTCCTACAATGAGCAGTTCTTC.

This rearrangement joins TRBV30 to TRBJ2-2; TRBD2 agrees at 8 bases. V shed 2 bases and J 0 bases; nucleotides not matched to a gene: 2. In germline, CDR1 is GTSNPN, CDR2 SVGIG (reference sequence). There are 15 residues in the CDR3. This CDR3 is CAWSSGGANTGELFF. In DNA form, the CDR3 reads TGTGCCTGGAGTTCCGGGGGGGCGAACACCGGGGAGCTGTTTTTT.

The table lists this clone with a count of one. The chain carries TRBV2 and TRBJ1-1; TRBD1 might be the D (5 bases). The CDR3 consists of 13 residues. Germline V gives CDR1 SNHLY, CDR2 FYNNEI. Between the trimmed V and J ends, which lost 6 bases and 11 bases, there was a span of 19 bases. The CDR3 DNA sequence: TGTGCCAGCAGAGCCCTCGGGGCCGAGAATGCTTTCTTT. Amino acids: CASRALGAENAFF.

The chain recombines TRBV18 with TRBJ1-4, with D maybe TRBD1 (5 bases). Germline V CDR1 and CDR2: KGHSH, LQKENI. The V and J ends lost 4 bases and 3 bases respectively, with 12 bases between them. CDR3 length equals 15 residues. The CDR3, as DNA: TGTGCCAGCTCACTTTTGGACACCCCTAATGAAAAACTGTTTTTT. Its protein is CASSLLDTPNEKLFF.

CDR3 nucleotides: TGTGCTAGTGGTGTTGGGAGGGAGCAGTACTTC. Its protein product is CASGVGREQYF. This chain uses TRBV12-5 with TRBJ2-7, with D perhaps TRBD2 (6 bases). The CDR3 has 11 residues. Deletions cut 5 bases from V and 7 bases from J, with 9 bases between. Per germline, CDR1 LGHNT and CDR2 FRNRAP.

The chain has TRBV6-5 and TRBJ2-5, with TRBD2 as a possible D gene (7 bases). The CDR3 totals 15 residues. Between the trimmed V and J ends, which lost 1 base and 5 bases, there was a span of 14 bases. Germline V gene sequence: CDR1 MNHEY, CDR2 SVGAGI. The CDR3 region has the DNA TGTGCCAGCAGTTACTTAAGGGGGGGCAGGGAGACCCAGTACTTC. It specifies CASSYLRGGRETQYF.

The chain is built from TRBV5-4 and TRBJ2-3; possible D gene TRBD1, 6 bases. V was cut by 4 bases and J by 7 bases, with 13 bases left in between. In germline, CDR1 is SGHNT, CDR2 YYREEE (reference sequence). The CDR3 is 13 amino acids. The CDR3 is CASSLGQTNTQYF. The CDR3 nucleotides are TGTGCCAGCAGCCTCGGACAGACAAATACGCAGTATTTT.

The chain is built from TRBV4-1 and TRBJ2-1; 9 bases fit TRBD2. Germline V CDR1 and CDR2: MGHRA, YSYEKL. Losses at the gene ends were 0 bases for V and 9 bases for J; bases not matched to a gene: 6. The CDR3 totals 15 residues. CDR3 sequence: CASSQDRTSVGEQFF. The CDR3 nucleotides are TGCGCCAGCAGCCAAGATCGGACTAGCGTGGGTGAGCAGTTCTTC.

The V gene is TRBV5-5, the J gene TRBJ1-2; D is perhaps TRBD1 (5 bases). The CDR3 has 15 residues. Germline V gene data show CDR1 as SGHKS and CDR2 as YYEKEE (reference sequence). V lost 4 bases and J 3 bases, leaving 16 bases between the germline ends. CDR3 sequence (DNA): TGTGCCAGCAGCACTGGGGGGAGCCTCGACTATGGCTACACCTTC. Translating it yields CASSTGGSLDYGYTF.

The V and J genes are TRBV19 and TRBJ1-4; no firm D call. The germline gives CDR1 LNHDA, CDR2 SQIVND (reference sequence). The V end lost 3 bases, the J end lost 4 bases, and 15 bases lay between the germline ends. The CDR3 is made up of 16 amino acids. Written as DNA, the CDR3 is TGTGCCAGTAGTATTCACCCCAGGTACTATAATGAAAAACTGTTTTTT. Translated: CASSIHPRYYNEKLFF.

The chain uses TRBV5-1 and TRBJ2-1; 8 positions match TRBD1. Germline CDR1 is SGHRS and CDR2 is YFSETQ. The CDR3 loop spans 15 amino acids. The V segment lost 4 bases and the J segment 3 bases; nucleotides outside the gene matches: 6. This CDR3 reads CASSPPGTGYNEQFF. DNA of the CDR3: TGCGCCAGCAGCCCACCCGGGACAGGCTACAATGAGCAGTTCTTC.

The chain carries TRBV7-3 and TRBJ2-3; D possibly matches TRBD1 or TRBD2 (6 bases each). This CDR3 is built from 15 residues. Germline V gene lookup returns CDR1 SGHTA and CDR2 FQGTGA. The ends were cut back, 4 bases at V and 0 bases at J, with 11 bases in the middle. The CDR3 sequence is CASSSRGASTDTQYF. CDR3 coding DNA: TGTGCCAGCAGCTCAAGGGGGGCGAGCACAGATACGCAGTATTTT.

This chain joins TRBV6-5 and TRBJ1-2; D gene ambiguous. Germline loops: CDR1 MNHEY, CDR2 SVGAGI. The CDR3 totals 14 residues. The ends were cut back, 6 bases at V and 4 bases at J, with 15 bases in the middle. CDR3 protein: CASSPGGSGYGYTF. CDR3 DNA: TGTGCCAGCAGCCCGGGAGGCTCGGGCTATGGCTACACCTTC.

CDR3 bases: TGTGCCAGCAGTTTAAGTTACACTGAAGCTTTCTTT. Protein product: CASSLSYTEAFF. The gene calls are TRBV28 and TRBJ1-1, with D unclear. The CDR3 runs to 12 residues. Trimming pared 2 bases from V and 3 bases from J, leaving 4 bases between. Germline CDR1 reads MDHEN; CDR2 reads SYDVKM.

The chain recombines TRBV10-3 with TRBJ1-2; weak D call: TRBD1 (5 bases). Germline lookup yields CDR1 ENHRY and CDR2 SYGVKD. The CDR3 length is 13 residues. Trimming cost V 7 bases and J 8 bases, with 17 bases left between them. The CDR3 sequence: CAITLDEGTGYTF. In DNA, the CDR3 is TGTGCCATCACCCTCGACGAAGGGACGGGCTACACCTTC.

V is TRBV5-1 and J is TRBJ2-7; D tentatively reads TRBD1 or TRBD2 (5 bases each). Deletions cut 4 bases from V and 9 bases from J, with 20 bases between. The CDR3 has 14 residues. Germline loops: CDR1 SGHRS, CDR2 YFSETQ. CDR3 sequence (DNA): TGCGCCAGCAGCCTGGCTGGTGGGGGAAATGGGCAGTACTTC. Residues: CASSLAGGGNGQYF.

The chain recombines TRBV6-1 with TRBJ2-1; D gene uncertain. Germline loops: CDR1 MNHNS, CDR2 SASEGT. This CDR3 has 11 residues. The V gene lost 2 bases and the J gene lost 6 bases, with 2 bases spanning the gap. CDR3 loop: CASSEFNEQFF. The CDR3 region has the DNA TGTGCCAGCAGTGAATTCAATGAGCAGTTCTTC.

This chain links TRBV7-2 with TRBJ1-5; no clear D. This CDR3 spans 14 amino acids. The V end was cut by 5 bases, the J end by 4 bases, with 12 bases between. Germline loops: CDR1 SGHTA, CDR2 FQGNSA. The chain's CDR3 is CASSLLTTNQPQHF. The CDR3 bases are TGTGCCAGCAGCCTCTTAACCACGAATCAGCCCCAGCATTTT.

This sequence joins TRBV10-3 and TRBJ1-1; the match to TRBD1 covers 10 bases. V was pared by 0 bases and J by 9 bases, with 4 bases of the junction left unmatched. CDR1 ENHRY and CDR2 SYGVKD come from the germline V gene. The CDR3 contains 14 residues. This chain's CDR3 is CAISESVTGGQAFF. The CDR3 DNA sequence: TGTGCCATCAGTGAGTCGGTGACAGGGGGCCAAGCTTTCTTT.

This chain connects TRBV5-1 to TRBJ1-1, with a weak D call TRBD1 (5 bases). The CDR3 extends over 15 amino acids. The V and J ends lost 0 bases and 2 bases respectively, with 11 bases between them. In germline, CDR1 is SGHRS, CDR2 YFSETQ. CDR3: CASSLGGTVNTEAFF. DNA for the CDR3: TGCGCCAGCAGCTTGGGAGGGACTGTTAACACTGAAGCTTTCTTT. Combining the CDR3 with reference TRBV5-1 and TRBJ1-1 gives the whole variable domain KAGVTQTPRYLIKTRGQQVTLSCSPISGHRSVSWYQQTPGQGLQFLFEYFSETQRNKGNFPGRFSGRQFSNSRSEMNVSTLELGDSALYLCASSLGGTVNTEAFFGQGTRLTVV.

This clone was detected a few times. The chain couples TRBV2 to TRBJ2-2; a possible D gene is TRBD2 (7 bases). V lost 8 bases and J lost 0, with 16 bases in between. Looked up from germline, CDR1 is SNHLY and CDR2 is FYNNEI. The CDR3 sequence is 16 residues long. CDR3 amino acids: CASGLRGGPNTGELFF. DNA for the CDR3: TGTGCCAGCGGACTAAGGGGGGGCCCGAACACCGGGGAGCTGTTTTTT.

This clone has only one observation. The gene calls are TRBV6-4 and TRBJ2-7; D remains ambiguous. CDR1 is MRHNA, CDR2 SNTAGT, per germline. CDR3 length: 10 amino acids. V gave up 6 bases and J gave up 2 bases, with 2 bases separating them. This CDR3 is CASSTYEQYF. The CDR3 region has the DNA TGTGCCAGCAGCACCTACGAGCAGTACTTC.

The rearrangement uses TRBV3-1 (or the pseudogene TRBV3-2) and TRBJ2-7; D gene unclear. Between the trimmed V and J ends, which lost 1 base and 1 base, there was a span of 5 bases. CDR1 is LGHDT and CDR2 is YNNKEL in the germline V gene (reference sequence). The CDR3 has 13 residues. CDR3 DNA sequence: TGTGCCAGCAGCCAAGTTACGTCCTACGAGCAGTACTTC. Protein sequence: CASSQVTSYEQYF.

The chain has TRBV10-3 and TRBJ2-5; TRBD2 might be the D (6 bases). V dropped 6 bases and J dropped 0 bases, with 8 bases sitting between them. Germline V gene data show CDR1 as ENHRY and CDR2 as SYGVKD. This CDR3 is built from 13 residues. CDR3 in DNA: TGTGCCATCAGCGGGGGTTACCAAGAGACCCAGTACTTC. Protein sequence: CAISGGYQETQYF.